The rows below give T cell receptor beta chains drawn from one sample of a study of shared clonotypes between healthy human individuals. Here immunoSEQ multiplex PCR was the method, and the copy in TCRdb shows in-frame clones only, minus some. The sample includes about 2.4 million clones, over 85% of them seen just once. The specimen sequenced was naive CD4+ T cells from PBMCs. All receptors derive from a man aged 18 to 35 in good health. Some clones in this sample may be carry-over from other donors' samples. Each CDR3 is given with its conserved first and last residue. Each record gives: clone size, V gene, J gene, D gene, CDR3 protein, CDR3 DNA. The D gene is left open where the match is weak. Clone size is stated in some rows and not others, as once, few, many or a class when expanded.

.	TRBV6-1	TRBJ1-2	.	CAIQQGVGGYTF	TGTGCCATCCAACAGGGTGTAGGCGGCTACACCTTC
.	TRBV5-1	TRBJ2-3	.	CASSLKWTNTDTQYF	TGCGCCAGCAGCTTGAAGTGGACGAACACAGATACGCAGTATTTT
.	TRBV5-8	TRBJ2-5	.	CASSSLVVSQETQYF	TGTGCCAGCAGCTCTTTGGTTGTGTCCCAAGAGACCCAGTACTTC
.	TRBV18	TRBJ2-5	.	CASSGTGSAETQYF	TGTGCCAGCTCAGGAACCGGGAGCGCAGAGACCCAGTACTTC
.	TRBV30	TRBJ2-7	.	CAWSQGLGLAYEQYF	TGTGCCTGGAGTCAGGGTCTGGGGCTGGCCTACGAGCAGTACTTC
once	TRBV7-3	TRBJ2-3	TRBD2	CASSESGGTDTQYF	TGTGCCAGCAGCGAAAGCGGGGGCACAGATACGCAGTATTTT
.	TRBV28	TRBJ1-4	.	CASSLRFVEKLFF	TGTGCCAGCAGTTTAAGATTTGTGGAAAAACTGTTTTTT
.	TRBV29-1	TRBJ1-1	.	CSVVRGGNTEAFF	TGCAGCGTTGTCAGGGGAGGGAACACTGAAGCTTTCTTT
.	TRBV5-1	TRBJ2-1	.	CASSPDAYREQFF	TGCGCCAGCAGCCCCGACGCCTATCGAGAGCAGTTCTTC
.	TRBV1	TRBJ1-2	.	CTSRLQGECYGYTF	TGCACCAGTCGCCTACAGGGCGAATGCTATGGCTACACCTTC
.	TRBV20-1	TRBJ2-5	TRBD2	CRGTGGETQYF	TGCAGGGGCACGGGAGGGGAGACCCAGTACTTC
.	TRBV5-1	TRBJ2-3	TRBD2	CASRSGTSGGTDTQYF	TGCGCCAGCAGATCGGGGACTAGCGGAGGGACAGATACGCAGTATTTT
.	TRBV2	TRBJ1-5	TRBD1	CASSGAGGSQPQHF	TGTGCCAGCAGTGGGGCAGGGGGAAGTCAGCCCCAGCATTTT
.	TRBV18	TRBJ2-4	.	CASSRGQGIDIQYF	TGTGCCAGCTCACGGGGCCAGGGTATCGACATTCAGTACTTC
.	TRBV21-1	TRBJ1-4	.	CAYPGTVKVGEKLFF	TGTGCCTATCCCGGGACCGTTAAGGTTGGTGAAAAACTGTTTTTT
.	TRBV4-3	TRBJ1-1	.	CASSQDQSRRTEAFF	TGCGCCAGCAGCCAAGATCAAAGCCGTAGGACTGAAGCTTTCTTT
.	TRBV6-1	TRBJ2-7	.	CASSESGSKTEQYF	TGTGCCAGCAGTGAGTCCGGGAGTAAGACTGAGCAGTACTTC